The rows below give T cell receptor beta chains drawn from one sample of a study of blood T cells in healthy people across ages. TCRdb called the 5' RACE reads again in MiXCR, with one record for every CDR3 protein. The table has 1.4 million to 1.5 million distinct CDR3 sequences, roughly 40% seen once; the top ten hold under 8%. What was sequenced was blood. The receptors stem from a young woman in good health. Each CDR3 is given with its conserved first and last residue. A D gene is named only where the DNA matches it firmly. Size values are once, few and many counts, or a class for expanded clones, and some rows have none.

d_call | j_call | v_call | clone_size | cdr3_aa | cdr3_nt
- | TRBJ1-5 | TRBV28 | - | CASSLLGGHRSNQPQHF | TGTGCCAGCAGTTTATTGGGGGGGCACCGTAGCAATCAGCCCCAGCATTTT
- | TRBJ1-1 | TRBV6-1 | - | CASSERGWTEAFF | TGTGCCAGCAGTGAAAGGGGATGGACTGAAGCTTTCTTT
- | TRBJ1-5 | TRBV20-1 | - | CSARHKNKLTDYSNQPQHF | TGCAGTGCTAGACATAAGAACAAGTTGACGGATTATAGCAATCAGCCCCAGCATTTT
TRBD1 | TRBJ2-7 | TRBV7-9 | few | CASSLPDRVWSYEQYF | TGTGCCAGCAGCTTGCCCGACAGGGTCTGGTCCTACGAGCAGTACTTC
- | TRBJ2-7 | TRBV27 | many | CASSLSIRSEQYF | TGTGCCAGCAGTTTATCGATAAGGAGCGAGCAGTACTTC
TRBD1 | TRBJ2-2 | TRBV20-1 | - | CSAPRQGNTGELFF | TGCAGCGCTCCCAGACAGGGGAACACCGGGGAGCTGTTTTTT
TRBD2 | TRBJ2-1 | TRBV4-1 | - | CSSSPIGLAGETKRSNEQFF | TGCTCCAGCAGCCCCATCGGACTAGCGGGGGAGACGAAACGAAGCAATGAGCAGTTCTTC
- | TRBJ2-5 | TRBV10-3 | - | CAISDFQTALF | TGTGCCATCAGTGATTTTCAGACGGCTCTCTTC
- | TRBJ1-1 | TRBV3-1 | - | CASSQAGTGAEAFF | TGTGCCAGCAGCCAAGCAGGGACGGGGGCTGAAGCTTTCTTT
TRBD2 | TRBJ2-3 | TRBV24-1 | - | CATSVSGGEGADTQYF | TGTGCCACCAGTGTTAGCGGGGGAGAGGGAGCAGATACGCAGTATTTT
- | TRBJ1-2 | TRBV12-3/TRBV12-4 | few | CASSRAGNNYGYTF | TGTGCCAGCAGTCGGGCAGGGAATAACTATGGCTACACCTTC
- | TRBJ1-1 | TRBV5-1 | - | CASSSRPENTEAFF | TGCGCCAGCAGCTCACGACCCGAGAACACTGAAGCTTTCTTT
- | TRBJ2-3 | TRBV11-1 | few | CASSSTPAVSTDTQYF | TGTGCCAGCAGCTCTACCCCGGCGGTTAGCACAGATACGCAGTATTTT
- | TRBJ2-1 | TRBV11-2 | - | CASSSHLVGGQFF | TGTGCCAGCAGCTCTCATCTAGTGGGTGGGCAGTTCTTC
- | TRBJ1-6 | TRBV7-8 | few | CASSLGGGINSPLHF | TGTGCCAGCAGCTTAGGAGGCGGGATTAATTCACCCCTCCACTTT
- | TRBJ2-5 | TRBV18 | - | CASSPNTGFETQYF | TGTGCCAGCTCACCAAATACGGGGTTCGAGACCCAGTACTTC
- | TRBJ2-5 | TRBV6-2/TRBV6-3 | - | CASSWGETQSF | TGTGCCAGCAGTTGGGGAGAGACCCAGTCCTTC
- | TRBJ1-2 | TRBV28 | few | CASSASRGVEGYTF | TGTGCCAGCAGTGCCTCCCGGGGGGTGGAGGGCTACACCTTC
- | TRBJ2-3 | TRBV6-6 | - | CASSRPEDNTQYF | TGTGCCAGCAGCCGACCGGAAGATAATACGCAGTATTTT
TRBD1 | TRBJ1-1 | TRBV6-1 | few | CASSAQGQGTEAFF | TGTGCCAGCAGTGCCCAAGGACAGGGAACTGAAGCTTTCTTT
- | TRBJ2-3 | TRBV2 | - | CASSEWGGADTQYF | TGTGCCAGCAGTGAGTGGGGTGGCGCAGATACGCAGTATTTT
- | TRBJ1-6 | TRBV25-1 | - | CASSELAGRRASYNSPLHF | TGCGCCAGCAGTGAATTGGCCGGACGTAGGGCGTCCTATAATTCACCCCTCCACTTT
TRBD1 | TRBJ2-7 | TRBV25-1 | - | CASSATGTGTSYEQYF | TGTGCCAGCAGTGCAACCGGGACAGGGACGTCCTACGAGCAGTACTTC
TRBD2 | TRBJ2-1 | TRBV5-1 | - | CASSLGLAVSSYNEQFF | TGCGCCAGCAGCCTGGGACTAGCGGTAAGCTCCTACAATGAGCAGTTCTTC
- | TRBJ2-3 | TRBV20-1 | few | CSARVAGAGTDTQYF | TGCAGTGCTAGAGTAGCTGGGGCGGGCACAGATACGCAGTATTTT
- | TRBJ2-3 | TRBV24-1 | few | CATSDPVPGKTDTQYF | TGTGCCACCAGTGATCCCGTCCCGGGTAAGACAGATACGCAGTATTTT
- | TRBJ1-3 | TRBV29-1 | - | CSADGGNTIYF | TGCAGCGCTGATGGGGGAAACACCATATATTTT
- | TRBJ1-2 | TRBV5-1 | - | CASSLESASPYGYTF | TGCGCCAGCAGCTTGGAGTCGGCCAGCCCCTATGGCTACACCTTC
- | TRBJ2-1 | TRBV29-1 | - | CSATASGLFNEQFF | TGCAGCGCCACCGCCTCAGGACTTTTCAATGAGCAGTTCTTC
TRBD1 | TRBJ1-1 | TRBV20-1 | few | CSAREGTGARTEAFF | TGCAGTGCTAGAGAGGGGACAGGGGCGAGGACTGAAGCTTTCTTT
- | TRBJ1-6 | TRBV28 | - | CASSGESSYNSPLHF | TGTGCCAGCAGCGGTGAAAGCTCCTATAATTCACCCCTCCACTTT
TRBD1 | TRBJ2-7 | TRBV10-3 | few | CAISGGQGDSYEQYF | TGTGCCATCAGTGGTGGGCAGGGGGACTCCTACGAGCAGTACTTC
TRBD1 | TRBJ1-2 | TRBV20-1 | - | CSAREVGQGAYGYTF | TGCAGTGCTAGAGAAGTCGGACAGGGGGCATATGGCTACACCTTC
- | TRBJ2-1 | TRBV20-1 | - | CSAPRLEQFF | TGCAGTGCCCCCCGTCTTGAGCAGTTCTTC
- | TRBJ2-1 | TRBV5-6 | few | CASSEKGAYNEQFF | TGTGCCAGCAGCGAAAAAGGGGCCTACAATGAGCAGTTCTTC
TRBD1 | TRBJ1-2 | TRBV27 | few | CASSLSMGQGDTF | TGTGCCAGCAGTTTATCGATGGGACAGGGAGACACCTTC
- | TRBJ2-7 | TRBV2 | once | CASSPPGKLSYEQYF | TGTGCCAGCAGCCCCCCGGGCAAACTCTCCTACGAGCAGTACTTC
TRBD2 | TRBJ2-7 | TRBV7-2 | - | CASSLGRGGPYEQYF | TGTGCCAGCAGCTTAGGCCGGGGGGGCCCCTACGAGCAGTACTTC
- | TRBJ2-3 | TRBV6-1 | few | CASSVLRMVDTQYF | TGTGCCAGCAGTGTATTGCGGATGGTGGATACGCAGTATTTT
TRBD2 | TRBJ2-3 | TRBV29-1 | - | CSVVTSERANRGTQYF | TGCAGCGTAGTGACTAGCGAGAGGGCCAATCGCGGTACGCAGTATTTT
- | TRBJ2-1 | TRBV19 | - | CASSTPYNEQFF | TGTGCCAGTAGTACACCTTACAATGAGCAGTTCTTC